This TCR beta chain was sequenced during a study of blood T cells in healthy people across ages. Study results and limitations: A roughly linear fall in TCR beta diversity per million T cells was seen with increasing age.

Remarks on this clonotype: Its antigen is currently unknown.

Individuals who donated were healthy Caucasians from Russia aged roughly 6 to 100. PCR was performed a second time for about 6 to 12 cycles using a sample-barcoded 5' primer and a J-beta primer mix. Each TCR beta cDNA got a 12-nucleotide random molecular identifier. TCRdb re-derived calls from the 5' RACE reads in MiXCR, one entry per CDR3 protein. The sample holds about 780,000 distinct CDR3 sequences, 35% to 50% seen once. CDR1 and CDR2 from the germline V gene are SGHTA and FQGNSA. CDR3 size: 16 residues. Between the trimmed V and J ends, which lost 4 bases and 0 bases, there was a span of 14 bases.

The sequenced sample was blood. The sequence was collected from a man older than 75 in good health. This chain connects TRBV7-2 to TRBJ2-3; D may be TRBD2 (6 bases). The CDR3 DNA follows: TGTGCCAGCAGCTCCGAGCGGGCTACTAGCACAGATACGCAGTATTTT. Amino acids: CASSSERATSTDTQYF.